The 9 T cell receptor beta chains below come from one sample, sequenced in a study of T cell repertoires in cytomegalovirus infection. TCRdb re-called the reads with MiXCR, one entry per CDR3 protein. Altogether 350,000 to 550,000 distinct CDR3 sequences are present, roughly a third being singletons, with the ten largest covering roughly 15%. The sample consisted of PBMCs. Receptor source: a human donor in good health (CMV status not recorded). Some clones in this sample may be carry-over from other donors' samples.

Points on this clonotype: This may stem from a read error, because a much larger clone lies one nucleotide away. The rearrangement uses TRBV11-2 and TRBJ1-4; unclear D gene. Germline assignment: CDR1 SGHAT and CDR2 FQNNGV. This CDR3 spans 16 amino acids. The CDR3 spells CDSTPFGRVEGEKLFF. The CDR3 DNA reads TGTGACAGCACCCCCTTTGGGCGGGTCGAGGGTGAAAAACTGTTTTTT.

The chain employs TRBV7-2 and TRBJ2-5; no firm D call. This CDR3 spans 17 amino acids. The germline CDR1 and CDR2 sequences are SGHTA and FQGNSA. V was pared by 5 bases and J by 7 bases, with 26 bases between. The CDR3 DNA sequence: TGTGCCAGCAGCCCACACGGTGGAATGGGCCAAAGAGGGACCCAGTACTTC. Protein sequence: CASSPHGGMGQRGTQYF.

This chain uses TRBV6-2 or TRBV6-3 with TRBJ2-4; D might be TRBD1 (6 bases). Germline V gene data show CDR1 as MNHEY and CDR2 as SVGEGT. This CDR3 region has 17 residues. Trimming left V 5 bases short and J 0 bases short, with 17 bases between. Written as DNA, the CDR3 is TGTGCCAGCAGTACTAAACCCCAGGGGCTAGCCAAAAACATTCAGTACTTC. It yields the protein CASSTKPQGLAKNIQYF.

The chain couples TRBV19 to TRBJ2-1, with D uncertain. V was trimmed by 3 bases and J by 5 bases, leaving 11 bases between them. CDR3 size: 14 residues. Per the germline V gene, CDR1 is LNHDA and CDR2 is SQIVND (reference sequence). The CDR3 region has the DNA TGTGCCAGTAGTATGTTAGGGTCCGACAATGAGCAGTTCTTC. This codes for CASSMLGSDNEQFF.

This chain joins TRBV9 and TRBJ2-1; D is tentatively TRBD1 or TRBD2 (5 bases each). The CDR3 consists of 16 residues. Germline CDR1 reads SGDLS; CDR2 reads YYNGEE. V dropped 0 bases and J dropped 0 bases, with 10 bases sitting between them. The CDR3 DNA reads TGTGCCAGCAGCGTAGCGGGGCAAAGCTCCTACAATGAGCAGTTCTTC. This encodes CASSVAGQSSYNEQFF.

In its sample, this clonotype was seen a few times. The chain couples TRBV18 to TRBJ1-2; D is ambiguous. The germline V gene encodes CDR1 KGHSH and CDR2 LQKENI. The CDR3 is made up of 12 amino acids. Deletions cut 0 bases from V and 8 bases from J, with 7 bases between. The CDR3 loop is CASSPPGKGYTF. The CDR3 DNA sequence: TGTGCCAGCTCACCACCAGGGAAAGGCTACACCTTC.

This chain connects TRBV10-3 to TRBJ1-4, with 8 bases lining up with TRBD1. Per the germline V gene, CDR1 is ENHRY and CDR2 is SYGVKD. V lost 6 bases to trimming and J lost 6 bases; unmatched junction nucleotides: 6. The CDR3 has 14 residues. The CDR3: CAIRPDRVDEKLFF. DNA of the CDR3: TGTGCCATCAGGCCGGACAGGGTAGATGAAAAACTGTTTTTT.

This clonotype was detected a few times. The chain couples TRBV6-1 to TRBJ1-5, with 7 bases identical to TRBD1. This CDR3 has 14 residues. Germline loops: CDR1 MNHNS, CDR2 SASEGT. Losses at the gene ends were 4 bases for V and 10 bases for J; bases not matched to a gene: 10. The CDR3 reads CASSVPGQLIPQHF. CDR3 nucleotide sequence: TGTGCCAGCAGTGTACCGGGACAGCTTATTCCCCAGCATTTT.

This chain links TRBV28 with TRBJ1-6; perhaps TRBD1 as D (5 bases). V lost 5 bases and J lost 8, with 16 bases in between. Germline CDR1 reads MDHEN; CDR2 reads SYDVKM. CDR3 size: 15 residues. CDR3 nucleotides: TGTGCCAGCAGTGGGACGGGCTTAGGGGATTCACCCCTCCACTTT. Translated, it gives CASSGTGLGDSPLHF.